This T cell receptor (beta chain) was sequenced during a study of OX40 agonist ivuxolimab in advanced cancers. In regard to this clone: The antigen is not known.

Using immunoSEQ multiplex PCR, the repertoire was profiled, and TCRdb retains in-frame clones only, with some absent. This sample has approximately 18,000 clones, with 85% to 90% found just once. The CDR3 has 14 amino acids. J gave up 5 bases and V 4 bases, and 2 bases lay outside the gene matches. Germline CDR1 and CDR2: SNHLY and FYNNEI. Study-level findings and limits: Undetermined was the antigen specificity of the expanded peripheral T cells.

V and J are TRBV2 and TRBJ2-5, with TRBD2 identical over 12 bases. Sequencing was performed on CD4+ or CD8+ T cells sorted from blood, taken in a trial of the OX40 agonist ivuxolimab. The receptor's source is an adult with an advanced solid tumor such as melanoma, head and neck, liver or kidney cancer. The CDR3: CASSGLAGVETQYF. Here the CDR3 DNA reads TGTGCCAGCAGTGGACTAGCGGGGGTGGAGACCCAGTACTTC.